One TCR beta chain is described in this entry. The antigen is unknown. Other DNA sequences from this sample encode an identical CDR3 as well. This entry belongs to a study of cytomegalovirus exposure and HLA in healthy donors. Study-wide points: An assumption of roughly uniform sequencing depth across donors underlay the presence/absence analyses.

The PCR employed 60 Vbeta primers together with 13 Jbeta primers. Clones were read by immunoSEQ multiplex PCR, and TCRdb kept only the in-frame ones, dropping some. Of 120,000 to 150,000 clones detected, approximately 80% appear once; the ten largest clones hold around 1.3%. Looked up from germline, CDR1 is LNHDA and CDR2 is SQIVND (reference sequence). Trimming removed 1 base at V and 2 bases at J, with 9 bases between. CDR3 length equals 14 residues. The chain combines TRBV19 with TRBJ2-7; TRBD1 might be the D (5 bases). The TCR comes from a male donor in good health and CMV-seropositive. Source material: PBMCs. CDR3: CASSIGGGTYEQYF. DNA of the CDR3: TGTGCCAGTAGTATAGGGGGCGGAACCTACGAGCAGTACTTC.